This T cell receptor beta chain was observed in a study of OX40 agonist ivuxolimab in advanced cancers. The CDR3 spans 13 residues. Per germline, CDR1 SGHRS and CDR2 YFSETQ. Deletions cut 6 bases from V and 6 bases from J, with 14 bases between. Samples were taken at baseline and on day 1 of cycles 4 and 7. Repertoires were generated with immunoSEQ multiplex PCR, while TCRdb's copy carries only in-frame clones and drops some. Of about 70,000 clones listed, approximately 92% are singletons. The rearrangement links TRBV5-1 to TRBJ2-3; D possibly corresponds to TRBD1 (7 bases). This specimen consisted of CD4+ or CD8+ T cells sorted from blood, obtained in a trial of the OX40 agonist ivuxolimab. This receptor was identified in an adult with an advanced solid tumor such as melanoma, head and neck, liver or kidney cancer. The CDR3, as DNA: TGCGCCAGCACTCAGGGGGGCGAGGATACGCAGTATTTT. Its translation is CASTQGGEDTQYF.